The 15 T cell receptor beta chains listed next were all sequenced from one sample in a study of T cells in localized non-small cell lung cancer. Data came from immunoSEQ multiplex PCR; TCRdb stores just in-frame clones and leaves some out. The table lists about 77,000 clones, more than 75% of them singletons. The source material was peripheral blood, sampled before any cancer treatment. The receptors were gathered from a woman aged 40-69 years with stage I squamous cell lung carcinoma.

V gene TRBV14 combines with J gene TRBJ2-7; D gene unclear. Germline V CDR1 and CDR2: SGHDN, FVKESK. This CDR3 has 13 residues. V lost 0 bases and J 9 bases, leaving 12 bases between the germline ends. The CDR3 here is CASSQEGGVRQYF. DNA of the CDR3: TGTGCCAGCAGCCAAGAAGGTGGGGTCAGGCAGTACTTC.

The chain combines TRBV5-5 with TRBJ2-1; 8 bases align to TRBD2. With 4 bases clipped from V and 4 bases from J, the junction kept 7 bases outside the gene matches. The CDR3 runs to 15 residues. CDR1 is SGHKS and CDR2 is YYEKEE in the germline V gene (reference sequence). CDR3 residues: CASSAGGAAYNEQFF. The CDR3 nucleotides read TGTGCCAGCAGCGCCGGGGGGGCCGCATACAATGAGCAGTTCTTC.

V usage is TRBV11-2 and J usage is TRBJ1-2; 7 bases fit TRBD1. Germline loops: CDR1 SGHAT, CDR2 FQNNGV. V was clipped by 4 bases and J by 7 bases; unmatched bases: 6. The CDR3 loop spans 13 amino acids. CDR3 nucleotides: TGTGCCAGCAGCTCCACTGGACAGGTTGGCTACACCTTC. Translating gives CASSSTGQVGYTF.

This sequence joins TRBV2 and TRBJ1-5, with a weak D call TRBD1 (6 bases). V shed 4 bases and J shed 6 bases, with 13 bases lying between them. Germline lookup yields CDR1 SNHLY and CDR2 FYNNEI. The CDR3 is 14 amino acids. The DNA of the CDR3 is TGTGCCAGCAGTGCGGAACAGGGTATTCAGCCCCAGCATTTT. Encoded protein: CASSAEQGIQPQHF.

This clone was counted between two and nine times. This rearrangement joins TRBV11-2 to TRBJ1-1, with D uncertain. V was shortened by 2 bases and J by 1 base, with 8 bases between the two germline ends. From germline, CDR1 is SGHAT and CDR2 FQNNGV. The CDR3 has 14 residues. CDR3 nucleotides: TGTGCCAGCAGCTTATACGGGGAGAACACTGAAGCTTTCTTT. Translation: CASSLYGENTEAFF.

V is TRBV10-1 and J is TRBJ2-3; D remains unclear. The germline gives CDR1 WNHNN, CDR2 SYGVQD (reference sequence). This CDR3 is built from 13 residues. Trimming took off 3 bases at V and 5 bases at J, with 9 bases between the two ends. The CDR3 loop reads CASSDFLGDTQYF. The CDR3 DNA follows: TGCGCCAGCAGTGATTTTTTGGGAGATACGCAGTATTTT.

This clone turned up a few times. The chain recombines TRBV5-1 with TRBJ1-6; unclear D gene. CDR1 SGHRS and CDR2 YFSETQ come from the germline V gene. V lost 0 bases, J lost 7 bases, and 11 bases lay in between. CDR3 size: 15 residues. This CDR3 is CASSLVRGTNSPLHF. CDR3 nucleotides: TGCGCCAGCAGCTTGGTTCGGGGTACGAATTCACCCCTCCACTTT.

V usage is TRBV27 and J usage is TRBJ2-7; TRBD1 agrees at 7 bases. The CDR3 covers 11 residues. J was trimmed by 10 bases and V by 5 bases; bases with no gene match: 5. Per germline, CDR1 MNHEY and CDR2 SMNVEV (reference sequence). DNA for the CDR3: TGTGCCAGCAGTCAAACAGGGGTTCAGTACTTC. It specifies CASSQTGVQYF.

The genes are TRBV5-4 and TRBJ1-3, with D hard to call. The V end lost 4 bases, the J end lost 0 bases, and 14 bases lay between the germline ends. Germline V gives CDR1 SGHNT, CDR2 YYREEE (reference sequence). The CDR3 runs to 16 residues. Written as DNA, the CDR3 is TGTGCCAGCAGCCCCCAGGTGCGGGGCTCTGGAAACACCATATATTTT. It specifies CASSPQVRGSGNTIYF.

The chain links TRBV6-5 to TRBJ1-5; no clear D. V lost 6 bases to trimming and J lost 0 bases, with 12 bases between them. The CDR3 consists of 15 residues. Germline assignment: CDR1 MNHEY and CDR2 SVGAGI. CDR3 sequence (DNA): TGTGCCAGCAGACCGGACGGGAATAGCAATCAGCCCCAGCATTTT. Protein: CASRPDGNSNQPQHF.

This chain links TRBV2 with TRBJ1-6; 7 bases match TRBD1. CDR1 SNHLY and CDR2 FYNNEI come from the germline V gene. The CDR3 covers 16 residues. V was pared by 1 base and J by 10 bases, with 10 bases of the junction left unmatched. CDR3 protein: CASSEVRTGAGSPLHF. The CDR3 nucleotides read TGTGCCAGCAGTGAAGTCAGAACAGGGGCTGGCTCACCCCTCCACTTT.

The chain is built from TRBV23-1 and TRBJ1-4; perhaps TRBD1 as D (6 bases). TRBV23-1 is identified as an open reading frame with a role that is uncertain. The CDR3 has 16 residues. The ends were cut back, 0 bases at V and 8 bases at J, with 16 bases in the middle. In DNA form, the CDR3 reads TGCGCCAGCAGTCAATCGGGGGACAAAGCGGAGGAAAAACTGTTTTTT. Protein product: CASSQSGDKAEEKLFF.

The rearrangement uses TRBV7-8 and TRBJ1-5, with TRBD1 matching 7 bases. The V and J ends lost 1 base and 4 bases, in that order; junction bases with no gene match: 7. CDR1 SGHVS and CDR2 FQNEAQ come from the germline V gene. This CDR3 contains 16 residues. CDR3: CASSLVAGGKNQPQHF. The CDR3 nucleotides are TGTGCCAGCAGCTTAGTGGCAGGGGGGAAGAATCAGCCCCAGCATTTT.

The chain couples TRBV7-3 to TRBJ2-2; D call uncertain. Germline loops: CDR1 SGHTA, CDR2 FQGTGA. There are 13 residues in the CDR3. The V end was cut by 2 bases, the J end by 6 bases, with 7 bases between. The CDR3 nucleotides read TGTGCCAGCAGCTTAGCCAGCTCCGGGGAGCTGTTTTTT. Translation: CASSLASSGELFF.

The chain has TRBV21-1 and TRBJ1-2; TRBD1 reflects the table's D call only, with no check against the DNA. TRBV21-1 is labeled a pseudogene. The CDR3 length is 12 residues. The CDR3 coding sequence is TGTGCCACCAGGGAGGGGGCGGAGGGCTACACCTTC. It is translated as CATREGAEGYTF.